Shown below are 10 T cell receptor beta chains from a single sample sequenced in a study of radiotherapy plus CTLA-4 blockade in lung cancer. Profiling relied on immunoSEQ multiplex PCR, and the TCRdb table lists in-frame clones only, not all of them. This sample has 70,000 to 90,000 clones, with 78% found just once. The sequenced sample was peripheral blood, obtained from a patient treated with radiotherapy plus ipilimumab. The origin of the receptors is a human donor with non-small cell lung cancer whose response to radiotherapy plus ipilimumab could not be evaluated. Some clones in this sample may be carry-over from other donors' samples.

This clone was counted between two and nine times. The chain carries TRBV11-2 and TRBJ2-7; perhaps TRBD2 as D (5 bases). Germline V gives CDR1 SGHAT, CDR2 FQNNGV. V was clipped by 0 bases and J by 7 bases, with 10 bases between them. There are 13 residues in the CDR3. CDR3 in DNA: TGTGCCAGCAGCTTAGATGGCGGGTGGGAGCAGTACTTC. Its translation: CASSLDGGWEQYF.

V gene TRBV2 combines with J gene TRBJ1-2, with TRBD1 identical over 7 bases. V dropped 2 bases and J dropped 7; count of bases not matched to a gene: 10. CDR3 length equals 15 residues. CDR1 is SNHLY, CDR2 FYNNEI, per germline. This CDR3 is CASSESGGIVSGYTF. CDR3 bases: TGTGCCAGCAGTGAATCAGGGGGGATAGTAAGTGGCTACACCTTC.

This clone was counted a single time. The rearrangement joins TRBV6-5 to TRBJ1-5, with D possibly matching TRBD1 (5 bases). The germline CDR1 and CDR2 sequences are MNHEY and SVGAGI. The CDR3 covers 12 residues. V was clipped by 0 bases and J by 8 bases, with 5 bases between them. CDR3 sequence: CASSYSGEPQHF. The CDR3 DNA reads TGTGCCAGCAGTTACTCAGGGGAGCCCCAGCATTTT.

The chain recombines TRBV4-3 with TRBJ1-5; 11 nucleotides line up with TRBD1. Losses at the gene ends were 3 bases for V and 5 bases for J; bases not matched to a gene: 3. The CDR3 extends over 15 amino acids. Germline V gives CDR1 LGHNA, CDR2 YSLEER. The CDR3 loop is CASSQGTGGDQPQHF. As DNA, the CDR3 is TGCGCCAGCAGCCAGGGGACAGGGGGGGATCAGCCCCAGCATTTT.

V gene TRBV5-6 combines with J gene TRBJ2-3, with 12 bases lining up with TRBD2. Germline CDR1 and CDR2: SGHDT and YYEEEE. After removal of 4 bases from V and 4 bases from J, the junction contained 7 bases not matched to a gene. The CDR3 length is 16 residues. DNA for the CDR3: TGTGCCAGCAGCCCCGGACTAGCGGGGTCCTCAGATACGCAGTATTTT. Amino acids: CASSPGLAGSSDTQYF.

J is TRBJ2-5 and V is TRBV7-6; maybe TRBD2 (6 bases). The CDR3 runs 16 residues. Germline loops: CDR1 SGHVS, CDR2 FNYEAQ. V was trimmed by 4 bases and J by 0 bases, leaving 15 bases between them. The CDR3 nucleotides read TGTGCCAGCAGCTATAGCCTCGCGGGGTACCAAGAGACCCAGTACTTC. Amino acids: CASSYSLAGYQETQYF.

This chain joins TRBV30 and TRBJ1-4, with D possibly matching TRBD1 (5 bases). The CDR3 runs to 13 residues. V lost 3 bases to trimming and J lost 7 bases, with 12 bases between them. CDR1 GTSNPN and CDR2 SVGIG come from the germline V gene (reference sequence). The CDR3 is CAWRRQGGEKLFF. CDR3 sequence (DNA): TGTGCCTGGAGAAGGCAGGGTGGTGAAAAACTGTTTTTT.

The V gene is TRBV4-1, the J gene TRBJ1-2; 7 nucleotides line up with TRBD1. This CDR3 has 17 amino acids. Germline trimming cut 2 bases from V and 4 bases from J; bases unmatched to any gene: 13. The germline gives CDR1 MGHRA, CDR2 YSYEKL. CDR3: CASSQQGGRVGGYGYTF. For the CDR3, the DNA is TGCGCCAGCAGCCAACAAGGGGGCAGGGTAGGTGGCTATGGCTACACCTTC.

The rearrangement joins TRBV20-1 to TRBJ1-1; D gene unclear. CDR3 length: 11 amino acids. In germline, CDR1 is DFQATT, CDR2 SNEGSKA (reference sequence). V lost 5 bases and J 10 bases, leaving 14 bases between the germline ends. The CDR3 sequence: CSAPLQTGAFF. CDR3 nucleotide sequence: TGCAGTGCTCCTCTCCAGACGGGAGCTTTCTTT.

This rearrangement joins TRBV5-1 to TRBJ1-5; D gene uncertain. CDR3 length: 15 residues. Germline CDR1 is SGHRS and CDR2 is YFSETQ. The ends were cut back, 0 bases at V and 3 bases at J, with 10 bases in the middle. The CDR3 region has the DNA TGCGCCAGCAGCTTGGTGGCGGGAGCCAATCAGCCCCAGCATTTT. It specifies CASSLVAGANQPQHF.